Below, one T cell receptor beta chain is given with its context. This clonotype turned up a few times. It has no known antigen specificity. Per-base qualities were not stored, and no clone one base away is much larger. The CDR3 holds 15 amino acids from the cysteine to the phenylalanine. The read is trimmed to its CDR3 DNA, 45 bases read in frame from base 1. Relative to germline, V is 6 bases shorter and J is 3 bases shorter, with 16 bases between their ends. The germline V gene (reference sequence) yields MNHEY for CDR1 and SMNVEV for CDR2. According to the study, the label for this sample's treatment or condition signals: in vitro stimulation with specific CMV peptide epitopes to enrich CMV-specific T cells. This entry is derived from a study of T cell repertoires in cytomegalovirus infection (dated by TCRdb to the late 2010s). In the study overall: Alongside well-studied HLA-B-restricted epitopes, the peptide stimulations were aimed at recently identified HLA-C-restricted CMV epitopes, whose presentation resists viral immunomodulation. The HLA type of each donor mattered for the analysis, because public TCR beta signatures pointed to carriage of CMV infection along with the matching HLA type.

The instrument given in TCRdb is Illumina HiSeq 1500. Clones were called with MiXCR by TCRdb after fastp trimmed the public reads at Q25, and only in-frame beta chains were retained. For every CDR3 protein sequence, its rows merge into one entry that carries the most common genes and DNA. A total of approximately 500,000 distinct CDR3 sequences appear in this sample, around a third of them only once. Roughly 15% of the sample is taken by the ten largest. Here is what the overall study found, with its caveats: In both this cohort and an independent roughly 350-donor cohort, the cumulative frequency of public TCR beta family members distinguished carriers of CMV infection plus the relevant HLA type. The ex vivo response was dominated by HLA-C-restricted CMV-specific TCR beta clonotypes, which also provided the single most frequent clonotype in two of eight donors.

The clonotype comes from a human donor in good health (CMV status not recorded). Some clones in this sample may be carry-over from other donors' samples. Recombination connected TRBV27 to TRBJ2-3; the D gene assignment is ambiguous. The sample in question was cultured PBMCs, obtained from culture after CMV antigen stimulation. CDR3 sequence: CASSPRATATDTQYF. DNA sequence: TGTGCCAGCAGCCCTCGGGCGACCGCTACAGATACGCAGTATTTT.